The T cell receptor (beta chain) described here comes from a study of control samples from healthy donors and cancer patients. The repertoire was sequenced with immunoSEQ multiplex PCR; TCRdb's copy has only in-frame clones and lacks some. Of under 70,000 clones listed, 70% to 90% were seen once; the top ten hold about 3.8%. Sequenced input: blood. The sequence derives from a man aged 50 to 59 in good health.

This CDR3 is CASSIRPGEGQPQHF. The CDR3 DNA sequence: TGTGCCAGTAGTATACGGCCAGGGGAAGGCCAGCCCCAGCATTTT. The chain combines TRBV19 with TRBJ1-5; the D gene is possibly TRBD1 (6 bases). CDR3 length: 15 amino acids. V was cut by 2 bases and J by 7 bases, with 15 bases left in between. Germline-derived CDR1 and CDR2 are LNHDA and SQIVND (reference sequence).